This T cell receptor beta chain is drawn from a study of shared clonotypes between healthy human individuals. General study findings and limits: Naive subsets, compared against memory subsets, generally had larger estimated richness values.

Sequenced by immunoSEQ multiplex PCR; TCRdb stores in-frame clones only, minus some. The sample lists just over 2,000,000 clones; approximately 95% were seen once. CDR1 SNHLY and CDR2 FYNNEI come from the germline V gene. Trimming at V came to 3 bases and at J to 2 bases, leaving 3 bases not matched to a gene. The CDR3 extends over 16 amino acids. Donation came from healthy HIV-negative adults that had no recent acute infections or vaccinations. Concerning this clone itself: What it binds is unknown.

The sequence derives from a man between 18 and 29 years old in good health. The specimen was naive CD4+ T cells sorted from blood. The subset denotes: CD45RA+ positively selected. The chain joins TRBV2 to TRBJ2-5; 13 nucleotides agree with TRBD2. The DNA for the CDR3 is TGTGCCAGCAGTGATGGACTAGCGGGGGATCAAGAGACCCAGTACTTC. Residues: CASSDGLAGDQETQYF. Together with reference TRBV2 and TRBJ2-5, the CDR3 gives the full variable domain: EPEVTQTPSHQVTQMGQEVILRCVPISNHLYFYWYRQILGQKVEFLVSFYNNEISEKSEIFDDQFSVERPDGSNFTLKIRSTKLEDSAMYFCASSDGLAGDQETQYFGPGTRLLVL.